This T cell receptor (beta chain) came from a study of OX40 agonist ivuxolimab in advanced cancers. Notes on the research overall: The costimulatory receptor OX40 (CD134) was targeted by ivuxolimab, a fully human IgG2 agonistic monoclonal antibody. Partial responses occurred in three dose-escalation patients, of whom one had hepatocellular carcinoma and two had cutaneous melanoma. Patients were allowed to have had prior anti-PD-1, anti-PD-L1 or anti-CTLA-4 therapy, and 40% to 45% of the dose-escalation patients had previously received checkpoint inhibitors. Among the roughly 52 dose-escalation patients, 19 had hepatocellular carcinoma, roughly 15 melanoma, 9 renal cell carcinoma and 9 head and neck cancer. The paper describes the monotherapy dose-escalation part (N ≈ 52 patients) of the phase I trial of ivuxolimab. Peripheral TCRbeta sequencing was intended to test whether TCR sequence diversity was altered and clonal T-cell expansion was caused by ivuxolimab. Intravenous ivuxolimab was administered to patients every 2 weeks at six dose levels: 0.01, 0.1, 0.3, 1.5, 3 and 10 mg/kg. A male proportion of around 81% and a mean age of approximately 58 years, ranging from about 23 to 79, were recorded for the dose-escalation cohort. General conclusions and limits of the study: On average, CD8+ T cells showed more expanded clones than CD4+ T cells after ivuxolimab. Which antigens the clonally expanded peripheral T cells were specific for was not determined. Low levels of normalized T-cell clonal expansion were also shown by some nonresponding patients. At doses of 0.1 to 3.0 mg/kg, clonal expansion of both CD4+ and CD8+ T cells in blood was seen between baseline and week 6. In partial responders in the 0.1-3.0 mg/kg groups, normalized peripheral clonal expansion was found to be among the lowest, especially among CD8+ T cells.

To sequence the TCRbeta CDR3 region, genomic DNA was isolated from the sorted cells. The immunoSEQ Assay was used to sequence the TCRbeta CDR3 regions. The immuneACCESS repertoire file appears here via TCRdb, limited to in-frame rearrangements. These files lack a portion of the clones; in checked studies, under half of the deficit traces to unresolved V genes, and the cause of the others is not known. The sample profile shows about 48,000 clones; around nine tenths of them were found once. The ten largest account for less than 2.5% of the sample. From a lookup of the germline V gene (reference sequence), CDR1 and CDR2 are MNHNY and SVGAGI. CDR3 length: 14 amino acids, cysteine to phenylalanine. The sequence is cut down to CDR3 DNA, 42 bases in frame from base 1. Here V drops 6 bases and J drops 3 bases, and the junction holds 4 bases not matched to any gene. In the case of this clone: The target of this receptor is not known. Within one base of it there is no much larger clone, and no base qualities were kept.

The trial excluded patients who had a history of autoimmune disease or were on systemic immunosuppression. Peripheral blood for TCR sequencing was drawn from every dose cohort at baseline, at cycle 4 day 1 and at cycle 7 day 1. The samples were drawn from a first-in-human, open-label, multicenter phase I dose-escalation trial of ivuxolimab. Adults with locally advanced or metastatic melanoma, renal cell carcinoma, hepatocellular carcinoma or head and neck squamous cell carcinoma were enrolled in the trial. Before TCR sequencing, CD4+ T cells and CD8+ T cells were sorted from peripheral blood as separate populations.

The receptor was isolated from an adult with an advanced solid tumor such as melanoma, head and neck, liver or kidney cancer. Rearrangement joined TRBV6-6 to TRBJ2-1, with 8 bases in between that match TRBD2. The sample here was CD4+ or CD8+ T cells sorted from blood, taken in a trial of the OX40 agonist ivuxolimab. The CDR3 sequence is CASRQAGGYNEQFF. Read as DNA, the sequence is TGTGCCAGCAGACAGGCGGGGGGCTACAATGAGCAGTTCTTC.